The entry below describes one TCR beta chain. Its antigen is undetermined. On cycle 4 day 1 and cycle 7 day 1, as well as at baseline, blood was sampled. The sample is drawn from a study of OX40 agonist ivuxolimab in advanced cancers. Study as a whole: Mean age about 60 years, range roughly 23 to 79; just over 80% male. Study outcomes and limitations: Expanded peripheral T cells had an undetermined antigen specificity. The study found that CD8+ T cells averaged more expanded clones than CD4+.

Germline assignment: CDR1 SGDLS and CDR2 YYNGEE. CDR3 length: 15 amino acids. V lost 0 bases to trimming and J lost 4 bases, with 11 bases between them. Profiling relied on immunoSEQ multiplex PCR, and the TCRdb table lists in-frame clones only, not all of them. Of about 110,000 clones listed, approximately 90% are singletons. This material consisted of CD4+ or CD8+ T cells sorted from blood, taken in a trial of the OX40 agonist ivuxolimab. The chain joins TRBV9 to TRBJ2-1; D is undetermined. This sequence was found in an adult with an advanced solid tumor such as melanoma, head and neck, liver or kidney cancer. The CDR3 loop is CASSVDGQVYNEQFF. In DNA form, the CDR3 reads TGTGCCAGCAGCGTAGACGGTCAGGTTTACAATGAGCAGTTCTTC. The complete variable domain, with remaining parts taken from reference TRBV9 and TRBJ2-1, reads DSGVTQTPKHLITATGQRVTLRCSPRSGDLSVYWYQQSLDQGLQFLIQYYNGEERAKGNILERFSAQQFPDLHSELNLSSLELGDSALYFCASSVDGQVYNEQFFGPGTRLTVL.